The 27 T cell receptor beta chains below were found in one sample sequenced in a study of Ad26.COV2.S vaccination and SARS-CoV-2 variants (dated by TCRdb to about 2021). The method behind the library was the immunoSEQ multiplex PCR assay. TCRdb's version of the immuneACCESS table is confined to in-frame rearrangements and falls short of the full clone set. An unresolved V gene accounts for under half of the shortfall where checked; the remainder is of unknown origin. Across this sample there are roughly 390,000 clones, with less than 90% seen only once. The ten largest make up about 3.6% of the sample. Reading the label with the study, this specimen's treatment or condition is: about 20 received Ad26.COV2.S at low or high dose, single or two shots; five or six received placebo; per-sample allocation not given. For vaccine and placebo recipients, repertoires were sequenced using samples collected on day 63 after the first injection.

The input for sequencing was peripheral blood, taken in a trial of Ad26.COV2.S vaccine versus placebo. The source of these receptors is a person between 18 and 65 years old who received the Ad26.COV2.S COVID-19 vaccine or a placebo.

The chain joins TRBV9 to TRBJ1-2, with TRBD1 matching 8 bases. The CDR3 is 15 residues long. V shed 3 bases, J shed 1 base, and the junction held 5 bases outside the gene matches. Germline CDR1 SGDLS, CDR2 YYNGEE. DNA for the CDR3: TGTGCCAGCAGCGAACAGGGGGTCCTTAACTATGGCTACACCTTC. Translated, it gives CASSEQGVLNYGYTF.

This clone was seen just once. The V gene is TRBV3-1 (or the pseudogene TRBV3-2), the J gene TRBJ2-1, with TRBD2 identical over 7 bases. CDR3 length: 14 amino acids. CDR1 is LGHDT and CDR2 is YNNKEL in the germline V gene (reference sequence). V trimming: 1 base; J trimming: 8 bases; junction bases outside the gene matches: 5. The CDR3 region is CASSQAGGGYEQFF. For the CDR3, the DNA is TGTGCCAGCAGCCAAGCGGGGGGTGGATATGAGCAGTTCTTC.

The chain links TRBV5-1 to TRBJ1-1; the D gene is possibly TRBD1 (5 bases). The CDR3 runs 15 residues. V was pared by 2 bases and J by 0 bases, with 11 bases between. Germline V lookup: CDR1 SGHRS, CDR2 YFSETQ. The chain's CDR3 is CASSFTDRMNTEAFF. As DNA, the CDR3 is TGCGCCAGCAGCTTCACAGACAGAATGAACACTGAAGCTTTCTTT.

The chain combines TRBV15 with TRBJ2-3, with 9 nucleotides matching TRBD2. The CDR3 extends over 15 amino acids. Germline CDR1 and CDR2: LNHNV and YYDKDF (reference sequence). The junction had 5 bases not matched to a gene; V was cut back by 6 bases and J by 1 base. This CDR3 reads CATSGIAGGTDTQYF. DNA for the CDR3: TGTGCCACCAGTGGAATAGCGGGGGGCACAGATACGCAGTATTTT.

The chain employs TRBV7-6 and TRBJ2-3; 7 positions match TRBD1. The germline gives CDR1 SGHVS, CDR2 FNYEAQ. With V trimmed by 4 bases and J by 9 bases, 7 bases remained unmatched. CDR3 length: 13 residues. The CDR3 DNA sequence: TGTGCCAGCAGCTCCCCCAACAGGGGAACGCAGTATTTT. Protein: CASSSPNRGTQYF.

The CDR3 protein is CASSGRTSGGRTDTQYF. CDR3 coding DNA: TGTGCCAGCAGTGGAAGGACTAGCGGGGGACGTACAGATACGCAGTATTTT. The chain uses TRBV2 and TRBJ2-3; 13 positions match TRBD2. Unmatched junction bases numbered 7, after V lost 4 bases and J lost 3 bases. Germline V lookup: CDR1 SNHLY, CDR2 FYNNEI. This CDR3 spans 17 amino acids.

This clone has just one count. CDR3 residues: CASSVIGTFNQPQHF. The CDR3 nucleotides are TGTGCCAGCAGCGTTATCGGGACGTTCAATCAGCCCCAGCATTTT. The rearrangement links TRBV2 to TRBJ1-5, with D maybe TRBD1 (5 bases). Germline CDR1 SNHLY, CDR2 FYNNEI. This CDR3 region has 15 residues. Trimming left V 6 bases short and J 3 bases short, with 15 bases between.

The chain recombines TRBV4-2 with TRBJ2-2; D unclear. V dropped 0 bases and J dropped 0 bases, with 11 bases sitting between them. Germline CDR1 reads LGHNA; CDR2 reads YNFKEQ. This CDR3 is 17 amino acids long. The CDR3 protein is CASSQDWQTSNTGELFF. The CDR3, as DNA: TGTGCCAGCAGCCAAGACTGGCAAACCTCGAACACCGGGGAGCTGTTTTTT.

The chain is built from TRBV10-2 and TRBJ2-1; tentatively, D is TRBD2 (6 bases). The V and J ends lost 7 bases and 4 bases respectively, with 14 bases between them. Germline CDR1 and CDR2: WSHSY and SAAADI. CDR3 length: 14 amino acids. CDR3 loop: CASTPGGPYNEQFF. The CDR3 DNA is TGCGCCAGCACCCCCGGGGGTCCATACAATGAGCAGTTCTTC.

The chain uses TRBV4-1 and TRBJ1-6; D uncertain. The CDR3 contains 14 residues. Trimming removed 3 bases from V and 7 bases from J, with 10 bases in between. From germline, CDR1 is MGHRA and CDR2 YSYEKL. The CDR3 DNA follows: TGCGCCAGCAGCCACGCGGACGGAAATTCACCCCTCCACTTT. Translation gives CASSHADGNSPLHF.

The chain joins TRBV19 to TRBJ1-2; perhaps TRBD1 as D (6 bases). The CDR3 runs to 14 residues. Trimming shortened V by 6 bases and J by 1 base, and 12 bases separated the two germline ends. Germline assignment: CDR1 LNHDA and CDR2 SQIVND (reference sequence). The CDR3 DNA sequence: TGTGCCAGTAGCGAGGACAGCTTTAACTATGGCTACACCTTC. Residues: CASSEDSFNYGYTF.

The CDR3 protein is CASSQRTLLSTDTQYF. The CDR3 DNA reads as TGTGCCAGCAGCCAACGAACTCTCCTTAGCACAGATACGCAGTATTTT. The chain combines TRBV3-1 (or the pseudogene TRBV3-2) with TRBJ2-3; D gene uncertain. Germline V lookup: CDR1 LGHDT, CDR2 YNNKEL (reference sequence). The CDR3 extends over 16 amino acids. V was cut by 2 bases and J by 0 bases, with 12 bases left in between.

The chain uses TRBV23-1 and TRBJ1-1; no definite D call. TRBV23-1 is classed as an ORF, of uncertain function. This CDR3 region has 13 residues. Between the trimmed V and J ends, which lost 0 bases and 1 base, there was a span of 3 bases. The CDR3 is CASSQSENTEAFF. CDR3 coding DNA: TGCGCCAGCAGTCAATCGGAGAACACTGAAGCTTTCTTT.

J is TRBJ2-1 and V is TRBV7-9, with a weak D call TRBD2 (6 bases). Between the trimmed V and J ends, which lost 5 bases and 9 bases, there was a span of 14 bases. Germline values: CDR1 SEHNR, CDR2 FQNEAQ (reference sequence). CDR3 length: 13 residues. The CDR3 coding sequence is TGTGCCAGCAGCGTCGTTTCCGGGGGTGAGCAGTTCTTC. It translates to CASSVVSGGEQFF.

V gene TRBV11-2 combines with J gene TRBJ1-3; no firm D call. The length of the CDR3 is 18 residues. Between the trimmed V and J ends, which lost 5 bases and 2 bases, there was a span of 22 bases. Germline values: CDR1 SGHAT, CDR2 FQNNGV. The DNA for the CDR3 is TGTGCCAGCAGCCCGGGGATGTGGAGACGGGTTCCTGGAAACACCATATATTTT. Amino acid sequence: CASSPGMWRRVPGNTIYF. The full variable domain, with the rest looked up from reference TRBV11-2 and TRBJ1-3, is EAGVAQSPRYKIIEKRQSVAFWCNPISGHATLYWYQQILGQGPKLLIQFQNNGVVDDSQLPKDRFSAERLKGVDSTLKIQPAKLEDSAVYLCASSPGMWRRVPGNTIYFGEGSWLTVV.

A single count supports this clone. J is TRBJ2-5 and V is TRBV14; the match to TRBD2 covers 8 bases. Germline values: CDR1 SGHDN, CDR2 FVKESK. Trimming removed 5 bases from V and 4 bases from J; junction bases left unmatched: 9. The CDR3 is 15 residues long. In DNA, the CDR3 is TGTGCCAGCAGCTCGCATAGCGGGATCCTAGAGACCCAGTACTTC. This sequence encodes CASSSHSGILETQYF.

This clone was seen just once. In DNA, the CDR3 is TGTGCCAGCAGCCAATCAGGGGAGGATGGCTACACCTTC. Translated: CASSQSGEDGYTF. This chain joins TRBV6-5 and TRBJ1-2; possible D gene TRBD1, 6 bases. The germline V and J ends were trimmed by 6 bases and 6 bases, with 14 bases remaining between them. CDR1 MNHEY and CDR2 SVGAGI come from the germline V gene. The CDR3 is 13 residues long.

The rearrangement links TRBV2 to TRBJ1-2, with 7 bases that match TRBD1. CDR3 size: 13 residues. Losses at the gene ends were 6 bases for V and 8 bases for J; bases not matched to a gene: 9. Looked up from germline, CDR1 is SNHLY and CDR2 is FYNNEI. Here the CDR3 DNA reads TGTGCCAGCAGCGAACAGGGGATCGGGGGCTACACCTTC. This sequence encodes CASSEQGIGGYTF.

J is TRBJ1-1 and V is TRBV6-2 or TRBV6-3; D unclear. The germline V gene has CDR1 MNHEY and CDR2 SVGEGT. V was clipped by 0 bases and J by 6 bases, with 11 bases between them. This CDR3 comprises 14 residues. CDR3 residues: CASSYSPADPEAFF. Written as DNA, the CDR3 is TGTGCCAGCAGTTACTCCCCGGCAGATCCTGAAGCTTTCTTT.

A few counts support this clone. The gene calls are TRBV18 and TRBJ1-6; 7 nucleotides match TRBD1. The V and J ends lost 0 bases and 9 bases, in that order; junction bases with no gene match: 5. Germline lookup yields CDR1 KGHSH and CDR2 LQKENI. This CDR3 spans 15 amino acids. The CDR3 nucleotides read TGTGCCAGCTCACCACCGGCAGCAGGGGGTTCACCCCTCCACTTT. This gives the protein CASSPPAAGGSPLHF. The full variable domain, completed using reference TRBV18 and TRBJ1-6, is NAGVMQNPRHLVRRRGQEARLRCSPMKGHSHVYWYRQLPEEGLKFMVYLQKENIIDESGMPKERFSAEFPKEGPSILRIQQVVRGDSAAYFCASSPPAAGGSPLHFGNGTRLTVT.

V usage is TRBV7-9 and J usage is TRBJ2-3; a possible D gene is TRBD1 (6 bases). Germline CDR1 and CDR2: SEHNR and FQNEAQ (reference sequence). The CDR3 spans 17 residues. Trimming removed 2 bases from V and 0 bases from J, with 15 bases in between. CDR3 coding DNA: TGTGCCAGCAGCTTAAAGGGGGAGCGAGCTAGCACAGATACGCAGTATTTT. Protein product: CASSLKGERASTDTQYF.

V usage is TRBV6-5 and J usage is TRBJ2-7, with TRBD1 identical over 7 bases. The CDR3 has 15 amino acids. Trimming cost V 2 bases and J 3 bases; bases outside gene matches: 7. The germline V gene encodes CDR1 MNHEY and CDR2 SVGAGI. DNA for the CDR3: TGTGCCAGCAGTTACACCGACAGGGCCAACTACGAGCAGTACTTC. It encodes CASSYTDRANYEQYF.

The CDR3 DNA is TGTGCCAGCAGCGTAGGGGGACAGGTTAATGAAAAACTGTTTTTT. Protein sequence: CASSVGGQVNEKLFF. V and J are TRBV9 and TRBJ1-4; 8 nucleotides align to TRBD1. Germline CDR1 is SGDLS and CDR2 is YYNGEE. V shed 0 bases, J shed 4 bases, and the junction held 2 bases outside the gene matches. The CDR3 contains 15 residues.

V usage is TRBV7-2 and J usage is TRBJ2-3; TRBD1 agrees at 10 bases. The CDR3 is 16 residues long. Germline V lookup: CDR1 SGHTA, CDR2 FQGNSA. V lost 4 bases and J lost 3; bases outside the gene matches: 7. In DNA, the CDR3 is TGTGCCAGCAGCTCCCGACCGGGACAGGGGACAGATACGCAGTATTTT. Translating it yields CASSSRPGQGTDTQYF.

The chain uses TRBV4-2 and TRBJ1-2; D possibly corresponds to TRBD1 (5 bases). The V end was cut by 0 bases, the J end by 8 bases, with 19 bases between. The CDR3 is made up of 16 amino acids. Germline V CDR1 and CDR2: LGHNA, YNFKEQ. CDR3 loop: CASSQDQGEWGEGYTF. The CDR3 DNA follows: TGTGCCAGCAGCCAAGATCAGGGAGAGTGGGGTGAGGGCTACACCTTC.

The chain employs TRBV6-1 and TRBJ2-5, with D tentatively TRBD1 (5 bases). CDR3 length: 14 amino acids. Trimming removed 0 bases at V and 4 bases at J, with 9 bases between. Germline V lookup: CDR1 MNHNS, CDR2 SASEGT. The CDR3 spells CASSEAWTPETQYF. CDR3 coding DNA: TGTGCCAGCAGTGAAGCGTGGACACCAGAGACCCAGTACTTC.

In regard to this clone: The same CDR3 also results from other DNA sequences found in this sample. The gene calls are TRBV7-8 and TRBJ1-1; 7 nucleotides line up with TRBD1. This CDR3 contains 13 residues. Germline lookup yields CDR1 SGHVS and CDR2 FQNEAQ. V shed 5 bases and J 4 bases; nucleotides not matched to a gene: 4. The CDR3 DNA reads TGTGCCAGCAGCCCGACAGGGAGCACTGAAGCTTTCTTT. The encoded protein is CASSPTGSTEAFF.